The 25 T cell receptor beta chains below were found in one sample sequenced in a study of T cells in Graves' hyperthyroidism and ophthalmopathy. Amplification of TCR beta CDR3 regions was performed using RNA transcripts as template. An initial round of RT-PCR targeting the TCR CDR3 relied on the HTBI primer set. MiXCR was run by TCRdb on the multiplex PCR reads, yielding one entry per CDR3 protein. This table holds about 570,000 distinct CDR3 sequences, more than 45% found once. Sequencing was done on a sample of peripheral blood or thyroid tissue (not recorded which). The receptors come from an adult woman with Graves' disease, either hyperthyroidism or ophthalmopathy (not recorded which).

This clonotype was observed at least ten times. The gene calls are TRBV24-1 and TRBJ2-2; D remains unclear. The CDR3 extends over 14 amino acids. V lost 0 bases, J lost 3 bases, and 4 bases lay in between. Germline V gene data show CDR1 as KGHDR and CDR2 as SFDVKD. CDR3 sequence: CATSDLSDTGELFF. In DNA, the CDR3 is TGTGCCACCAGTGATTTGTCGGACACCGGGGAGCTGTTTTTT.

The table lists this clonotype with many counts. The V and J genes are TRBV5-1 and TRBJ1-2; TRBD1 aligns across 8 bases. CDR1 is SGHRS and CDR2 is YFSETQ in the germline V gene. The J segment lost 7 bases and the V segment lost 4 bases, leaving 15 bases of the junction unmatched. CDR3 length: 16 amino acids. The CDR3 nucleotides read TGCGCCAGCAGCAAGACTACAGGGGGAAGGATTGGTGGCTACACCTTC. It encodes CASSKTTGGRIGGYTF.

A note on this clonotype: One junction end disagrees with the germline gene, perhaps due to a read error. The V gene is TRBV9, the J gene TRBJ1-1, with D perhaps TRBD1 (5 bases). Germline CDR1 and CDR2: SGDLS and YYNGEE. This CDR3 is 12 amino acids long. As DNA, the CDR3 is TGTGCCAGCAGCGTAGGGGGGACTGAAGCTCTCTTT. The encoded protein is CASSVGGTEALF.

CDR3 region: CASSQAGLAGTLSGELFF. In nucleotides, the CDR3 is TGCGCCAGCAGCCAAGCGGGACTAGCGGGGACTCTGTCCGGGGAGCTGTTTTTT. The V gene is TRBV4-1, the J gene TRBJ2-2; 13 nucleotides match TRBD2. Germline V CDR1 and CDR2: MGHRA, YSYEKL. Trimming cost V 1 base and J 6 bases; bases outside gene matches: 8. The CDR3 length is 18 residues.

This clonotype was seen a handful of times. The rearrangement joins TRBV10-3 to TRBJ1-2; D gene ambiguous. Per the germline V gene, CDR1 is ENHRY and CDR2 is SYGVKD. V lost 2 bases, J lost 4 bases, and 11 bases lay in between. There are 14 residues in the CDR3. The CDR3 loop reads CAISEPGDVYGYTF. The CDR3 DNA is TGTGCCATCAGTGAGCCAGGAGACGTCTATGGCTACACCTTC.

This clonotype was seen only a few times. The chain is built from TRBV29-1 and TRBJ1-1; possibly TRBD1 for D (5 bases). The germline V gene encodes CDR1 SQVTM and CDR2 ANQGSEA. The CDR3 is 12 amino acids. DNA of the CDR3: TGCAGTGCAGGGTCTCCGAACACTGAAGCTTTCTTT. It translates to CSAGSPNTEAFF.

This clonotype was observed many times. V gene TRBV5-8 combines with J gene TRBJ2-7; 8 bases line up with TRBD2. Germline V gene sequence: CDR1 SGHTS, CDR2 YDEGEE. V lost 2 bases to trimming and J lost 5 bases; unmatched junction nucleotides: 15. This CDR3 has 17 residues. CDR3 nucleotide sequence: TGTGCCAGCAGCTTCGGGGAGGCTGCGGGGGGCAGCGACGAGCAGTACTTC. Its protein product is CASSFGEAAGGSDEQYF. Full variable domain (missing parts from reference TRBV5-8 and TRBJ2-7): EAGVTQSPTHLIKTRGQQATLRCSPISGHTSVYWYQQALGLGLQFLLWYDEGEERNRGNFPPRFSGRQFPNYSSELNVNALELEDSALYLCASSFGEAAGGSDEQYFGPGTRLTVT.

The chain uses TRBV6-4 and TRBJ1-1, with D possibly being TRBD1 (5 bases). The V end was cut by 0 bases, the J end by 10 bases, with 9 bases between. This CDR3 region has 12 residues. Germline V gives CDR1 MRHNA, CDR2 SNTAGT. CDR3 DNA sequence: TGTGCCAGCAGTGACTCGACGGGGGGAGCTTTCTTT. This codes for CASSDSTGGAFF.

As concerns this clonotype: The conserved final phenylalanine or tryptophan is absent from the CDR3, which likely points to a read error. The limits of the CDR3 on the DNA are not certain, so only TCRdb's listed CDR3 is given. The chain uses TRBV7-8 and TRBJ1-1; TRBD1 reflects the table's D call only, with no check against the DNA. The CDR3 is 9 residues long, ends included. Germline CDR1 reads SGHVS; CDR2 reads FQNEAQ. The CDR3 loop reads CASSLGAGG.

CDR3: CAISPGDTQYF. CDR3 in DNA: TGTGCCATCAGCCCCGGGGATACGCAGTATTTT. This chain links TRBV10-3 with TRBJ2-3, with no clear D. The V end lost 6 bases, the J end lost 6 bases, and 7 bases lay between the germline ends. Germline V lookup: CDR1 ENHRY, CDR2 SYGVKD. This CDR3 has 11 amino acids.

This clonotype was observed many times. The chain recombines TRBV10-3 with TRBJ1-1; possible D gene TRBD1, 6 bases. With 5 bases removed from V and 0 bases from J, the gap between germline ends came to 10 bases. Germline V lookup: CDR1 ENHRY, CDR2 SYGVKD. This CDR3 has 14 residues. The CDR3 bases are TGTGCCATCAGTCTGACAGGTATGAACACTGAAGCTTTCTTT. Translating gives CAISLTGMNTEAFF.

V is TRBV7-8 and J is TRBJ1-4; no definite D call. V was pared by 6 bases and J by 5 bases, with 10 bases between. The CDR3 is 13 amino acids. Germline CDR1 and CDR2: SGHVS and FQNEAQ. Written as DNA, the CDR3 is TGTGCCAGCAGGTTCGGAAAAAATGAAAAACTGTTTTTT. Its protein is CASRFGKNEKLFF.

This clonotype was counted many times. The V and J genes are TRBV20-1 and TRBJ2-7; 10 bases are shared with TRBD2. Germline V CDR1 and CDR2: DFQATT, SNEGSKA (reference sequence). The CDR3 consists of 15 residues. Trimming removed 1 base from V and 3 bases from J; junction bases left unmatched: 6. The CDR3 sequence: CSARAPGLADYEQYF. CDR3 nucleotide sequence: TGCAGTGCTAGAGCCCCAGGACTAGCGGACTACGAGCAGTACTTC.

This clonotype has more than one count but fewer than ten. The chain has TRBV19 and TRBJ1-5; 8 bases agree with TRBD1. Germline-derived CDR1 and CDR2 are LNHDA and SQIVND (reference sequence). The CDR3 totals 15 residues. V lost 4 bases, J lost 7 bases, and 9 bases stayed unmatched. The CDR3 loop reads CASSTSDRVGQPQHF. The CDR3 DNA follows: TGTGCCAGTAGTACCTCGGACAGGGTGGGCCAGCCCCAGCATTTT.

This clonotype has a count of ten or more. The V call is TRBV7-8, the J call TRBJ2-7; TRBD2 matches at 13 bases. Germline V CDR1 and CDR2: SGHVS, FQNEAQ. Germline trimming cut 0 bases from V and 2 bases from J; bases unmatched to any gene: 4. This CDR3 contains 17 residues. The CDR3 bases are TGTGCCAGCAGCTTAGCCCCCGGGACTAGCGGGGCCTACGAGCAGTACTTC. It yields the protein CASSLAPGTSGAYEQYF.

This clonotype has just one count. This chain links TRBV20-1 with TRBJ1-1; 7 bases fit TRBD1. The junction had 11 bases not matched to a gene; V was cut back by 7 bases and J by 3 bases. CDR3 length: 14 residues. Germline V gene data show CDR1 as DFQATT and CDR2 as SNEGSKA (reference sequence). CDR3 region: CSVSGGYGYTEAFF. The CDR3 DNA is TGCAGTGTTTCAGGGGGGTATGGCTACACTGAAGCTTTCTTT.

V and J are TRBV7-2 and TRBJ1-4; D is undetermined. With 1 base removed from V and 6 bases from J, the gap between germline ends came to 6 bases. The germline CDR1 and CDR2 sequences are SGHTA and FQGNSA. The CDR3 is made up of 13 amino acids. The CDR3 bases are TGTGCCAGCAGCTTAGTGGCCCATGAAAAACTGTTTTTT. Protein: CASSLVAHEKLFF.

With respect to this clonotype: Given a much more abundant clone one base away, this may be a read error. Because it lacks the conserved phenylalanine or tryptophan at the end, this CDR3 is likely a read error. The genes are TRBV28 and TRBJ1-1; a weak D match, TRBD1 (5 bases). The CDR3 runs to 14 residues. Trimming left V 4 bases short and J 6 bases short, with 15 bases between. From germline, CDR1 is MDHEN and CDR2 SYDVKM. The CDR3 here is CASSSGRSFSEAFL. The CDR3 nucleotides read TGTGCCAGCAGTTCGGGACGGTCTTTCTCTGAAGCTTTCCTT.

This clonotype came up many times. The chain has TRBV15 and TRBJ2-5, with D tentatively TRBD1 (6 bases). V lost 0 bases to trimming and J lost 5 bases, with 7 bases between them. CDR3 length: 13 residues. Germline V gene data show CDR1 as LNHNV and CDR2 as YYDKDF (reference sequence). CDR3 protein: CATSRDQGETQYF. As DNA, the CDR3 is TGTGCCACCAGCAGAGATCAGGGGGAGACCCAGTACTTC.

This clonotype was observed at least ten times. V usage is TRBV20-1 and J usage is TRBJ2-5, with 9 bases matching TRBD1. The junction had 7 bases not matched to a gene; V was cut back by 0 bases and J by 5 bases. The V gene's germline CDR1 is DFQATT and CDR2 SNEGSKA (reference sequence). This CDR3 is 15 amino acids long. In DNA, the CDR3 is TGCAGTGCTAGAGACCCACAGGGGGCCGGGGAGACCCAGTACTTC. The encoded protein is CSARDPQGAGETQYF.

This rearrangement joins TRBV5-1 to TRBJ1-1, with 7 bases identical to TRBD1. V lost 7 bases, J lost 5 bases, and 8 bases stayed unmatched. Germline V CDR1 and CDR2: SGHRS, YFSETQ. The CDR3 sequence is 13 residues long. CDR3 residues: CASQRQGGTEAFF. In nucleotides, the CDR3 is TGCGCCAGCCAAAGACAGGGCGGGACTGAAGCTTTCTTT.

This clonotype occurred once. At one end, the junction sequence differs from germline, possibly due to a read error. The chain employs TRBV12-3 or TRBV12-4 and TRBJ2-7; D is perhaps TRBD1 or TRBD2 (5 bases each). The CDR3 loop spans 15 amino acids. CDR3 sequence (DNA): TGTGCCAGCAGCACGGGACCCCCGAGCTCCTATGAGCAGTACTTC. Amino acids: CASSTGPPSSYEQYF.

The chain combines TRBV3-1 with TRBJ2-2; no clear D. The CDR3 runs 14 residues. Trimming shortened V by 2 bases and J by 7 bases, and 11 bases separated the two germline ends. Germline CDR1 reads LGHDT; CDR2 reads YNNKEL (reference sequence). In nucleotides, the CDR3 is TGTGCCAGCAGCCAACAGGTGGCTAGCGGGGAGCTGTTTTTT. This gives the protein CASSQQVASGELFF.

This clonotype occurred many times. This rearrangement joins TRBV7-9 to TRBJ2-7; possibly TRBD2 for D (6 bases). Germline loops: CDR1 SEHNR, CDR2 FQNEAQ (reference sequence). Trimming left V 7 bases short and J 6 bases short, with 13 bases between. The CDR3 has 12 residues. The chain's CDR3 is CASTPEGFEQYF. As DNA, the CDR3 is TGTGCCAGCACCCCGGAGGGGTTCGAGCAGTACTTC.

This clonotype was seen a few times. The junction differs from germline at one of its ends, possibly a read error. The chain carries TRBV10-3 and TRBJ2-5, with 8 bases matching TRBD2. The length of the CDR3 is 16 residues. The germline V gene has CDR1 ENHRY and CDR2 SYGVKD. CDR3 sequence: CAISNLAGGSQGTQYF. The CDR3 nucleotides read TGTGCCATCAGTAACCTGGCGGGAGGTTCCCAAGGGACCCAGTACTTC.